This TCR beta chain is drawn from a study of cytomegalovirus exposure and HLA in healthy donors. Study overall: An analysis done earlier identified 117 million unique TCR beta sequences from about 180 million T cells. A preliminary data release comprised approximately 85 million unique TCRs obtained from HLA-typed donors.

Amplification used 60 Vbeta primers and 13 Jbeta primers. Only in-frame clones appear in the TCRdb table, and some are missing; sequencing was by immunoSEQ multiplex PCR. The sample includes over 150,000 clones, around 81% of them seen just once. V was pared by 4 bases and J by 4 bases, with 14 bases between. The germline V gene has CDR1 SGDLS and CDR2 YYNGEE. The CDR3 length is 15 residues. The sequencing input was PBMCs. The chain uses TRBV9 and TRBJ1-4; D unresolved. This clonotype was sampled from a woman aged 50 to 60 in good health and CMV-seronegative. In DNA form, the CDR3 reads TGTGCCAGCAGCTCCCGTGGGCAGGTTAATGAAAAACTGTTTTTT. This translates into CASSSRGQVNEKLFF. The full variable domain, completed using reference TRBV9 and TRBJ1-4, is DSGVTQTPKHLITATGQRVTLRCSPRSGDLSVYWYQQSLDQGLQFLIQYYNGEERAKGNILERFSAQQFPDLHSELNLSSLELGDSALYFCASSSRGQVNEKLFFGSGTQLSVL.